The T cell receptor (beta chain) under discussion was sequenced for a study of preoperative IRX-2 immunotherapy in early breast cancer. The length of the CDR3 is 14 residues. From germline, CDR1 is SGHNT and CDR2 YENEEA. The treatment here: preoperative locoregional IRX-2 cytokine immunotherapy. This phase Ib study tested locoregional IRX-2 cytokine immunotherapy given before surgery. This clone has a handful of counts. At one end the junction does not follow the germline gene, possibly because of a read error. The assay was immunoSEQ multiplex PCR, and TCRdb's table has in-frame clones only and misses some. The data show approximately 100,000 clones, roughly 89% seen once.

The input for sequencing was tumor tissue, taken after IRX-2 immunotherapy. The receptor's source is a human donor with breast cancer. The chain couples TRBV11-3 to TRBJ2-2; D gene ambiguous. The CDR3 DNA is TGTGCCAGCAGCGTAGATTACCGGGCCGGGGAGCTGTTTTTT. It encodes CASSVDYRAGELFF.